These 4 T cell receptor beta chains originate from one sample sequenced in a study of brain T cells in children with intractable seizures. Some clones are missing from TCRdb's copy, which holds only in-frame ones; the method was immunoSEQ multiplex PCR. The top ten clones hold roughly 24% of a sample with about 80,000 clones, roughly 89% of them seen once. This sample comprised peripheral blood, obtained at surgery. These receptors originate from a girl aged 2 to 10 with Rasmussen encephalitis and intractable seizures.

This clone was seen just once. V is TRBV27 and J is TRBJ2-7; no reliable D call. CDR1 and CDR2 from the germline V gene are MNHEY and SMNVEV (reference sequence). CDR3 length equals 13 residues. The V end was cut by 2 bases, the J end by 2 bases, with 7 bases between. CDR3 sequence reads: CASSLDKTYEQYF. The CDR3 bases are TGTGCCAGCAGTTTAGACAAGACCTACGAGCAGTACTTC.

This sequence joins TRBV7-9 and TRBJ1-5; 9 bases fit TRBD1. The CDR3 totals 18 residues. J gave up 2 bases and V 1 base, and 9 bases lay outside the gene matches. CDR1 is SEHNR, CDR2 FQNEAQ, per germline (reference sequence). CDR3: CASSLEGQGVWGNQPQHF. DNA of the CDR3: TGTGCCAGCAGCTTAGAGGGACAGGGTGTATGGGGCAATCAGCCCCAGCATTTT.

The chain is built from TRBV13 and TRBJ2-1; D remains ambiguous. This CDR3 is 13 amino acids long. CDR1 and CDR2 (germline): PRHDT, FYEKMQ (reference sequence). Trimming removed 3 bases from V and 7 bases from J, with 10 bases in between. This CDR3 is CASSFPGANEQFF. DNA of the CDR3: TGTGCCAGCAGCTTTCCAGGTGCGAATGAGCAGTTCTTC.

This chain connects TRBV28 to TRBJ1-5; TRBD1 matches at 11 bases. After removal of 4 bases from V and 3 bases from J, the junction contained 8 bases not matched to a gene. Germline assignment: CDR1 MDHEN and CDR2 SYDVKM. The CDR3 extends over 17 amino acids. CDR3 in amino acids: CASSSGTGGIVNQPQHF. CDR3 DNA: TGTGCCAGCAGTTCAGGGACAGGGGGGATCGTCAATCAGCCCCAGCATTTT. The full variable domain, completed using reference TRBV28 and TRBJ1-5, is DVKVTQSSRYLVKRTGEKVFLECVQDMDHENMFWYRQDPGLGLRLIYFSYDVKMKEKGDIPEGYSVSREKKERFSLILESASTNQTSMYLCASSSGTGGIVNQPQHFGDGTRLSIL.